This passage covers 22 T cell receptor beta chains from one sample sequenced in a study of T cell repertoires in cytomegalovirus infection. No antigens are known for them. Using its own MiXCR run on the reads, TCRdb lists one record per CDR3 protein. The data contain approximately 1,000,000 distinct CDR3 sequences, roughly 30% of them seen just once; the ten biggest clones take up around an eighth. The sample consisted of cultured CD8+ T cells from PBMCs, taken from culture after CMV antigen stimulation. Receptors were obtained from a human donor in good health (CMV status not recorded). Some clones in this sample may be carry-over from other donors' samples.

CDR3 DNA sequence: TGTGCCAGCAGATTACGACGAGTAAAGAGCTCCTATGGCTACACCTTC. This encodes CASRLRRVKSSYGYTF. The chain uses TRBV6-2 or TRBV6-3 and TRBJ1-2; D call uncertain. The CDR3 runs 16 residues. Germline V gene lookup returns CDR1 MNHEY and CDR2 SVGEGT. The germline V and J ends were trimmed by 6 bases and 4 bases, with 21 bases remaining between them.

The J gene is TRBJ2-7, the V gene TRBV6-6; no reliable D call. Germline V gives CDR1 MNHNY, CDR2 SVGAGI (reference sequence). V was cut by 0 bases and J by 6 bases, with 15 bases left in between. The CDR3 spans 15 residues. In nucleotides, the CDR3 is TGTGCCAGCAGTTACTCTAGTAGCCTCGGTGGCGAGCAGTACGTC. It yields the protein CASSYSSSLGGEQYV.

This clonotype turned up a few times. The chain links TRBV6-5 to TRBJ2-7; D not certain. CDR1 and CDR2 (germline): MNHEY, SVGAGI. The CDR3 spans 12 residues. V was trimmed by 7 bases and J by 4 bases, leaving 11 bases between them. CDR3 amino acids: CASTSNLYEQYF. The CDR3 coding sequence is TGTGCCAGCACATCGAATTTATACGAGCAGTACTTC.

This clonotype was counted between two and nine times. V and J are TRBV5-4 and TRBJ2-2, with D uncertain. V lost 0 bases to trimming and J lost 3 bases, with 9 bases between them. Germline CDR1 SGHNT, CDR2 YYREEE (reference sequence). The CDR3 spans 15 residues. CDR3 in amino acids: CASSLETSYTGELFF. The CDR3 DNA follows: TGTGCCAGCAGCTTGGAGACATCGTACACCGGGGAGCTGTTTTTT.

This clonotype was seen ten or more times. The gene calls are TRBV7-2 and TRBJ1-2, with D perhaps TRBD1 (6 bases). The CDR3 has 15 residues. V was clipped by 4 bases and J by 0 bases, with 12 bases between them. The germline CDR1 and CDR2 sequences are SGHTA and FQGNSA. This CDR3 is CASSSQQGANYGYTF. As DNA, the CDR3 is TGTGCCAGCAGCTCCCAACAGGGCGCTAACTATGGCTACACCTTC. The full variable domain, completed using reference TRBV7-2 and TRBJ1-2, is GAGVSQSPSNKVTEKGKDVELRCDPISGHTALYWYRQSLGQGLEFLIYFQGNSAPDKSGLPSDRFSAERTGGSVSTLTIQRTQQEDSAVYLCASSSQQGANYGYTFGSGTRLTVV.

This clonotype occurred a few times. This chain links TRBV19 with TRBJ1-1, with a possible D match to TRBD1 (5 bases). The CDR3 extends over 12 amino acids. Germline V gives CDR1 LNHDA, CDR2 SQIVND (reference sequence). V lost 3 bases and J lost 8, with 10 bases in between. This CDR3 reads CASSIGHLEAFF. CDR3 in DNA: TGTGCCAGTAGTATCGGACACCTCGAAGCTTTCTTT.

V gene TRBV7-2 combines with J gene TRBJ2-1; 9 positions agree with TRBD2. The germline CDR1 and CDR2 sequences are SGHTA and FQGNSA. V was pared by 3 bases and J by 7 bases, with 7 bases of the junction left unmatched. The CDR3 runs to 15 residues. The CDR3 reads CASSLGGGAKNEQFF. In nucleotides, the CDR3 is TGTGCCAGCAGCTTGGGCGGGGGGGCCAAGAATGAGCAGTTCTTC. Full variable domain (remainder filled in from reference TRBV7-2 and TRBJ2-1): GAGVSQSPSNKVTEKGKDVELRCDPISGHTALYWYRQSLGQGLEFLIYFQGNSAPDKSGLPSDRFSAERTGGSVSTLTIQRTQQEDSAVYLCASSLGGGAKNEQFFGPGTRLTVL.

This clonotype was picked up a small number of times. V gene TRBV28 combines with J gene TRBJ2-1, with D maybe TRBD1 (6 bases). Germline assignment: CDR1 MDHEN and CDR2 SYDVKM. Deletions cut 3 bases from V and 10 bases from J, with 22 bases between. CDR3 length: 16 amino acids. The CDR3 DNA follows: TGTGCCAGCAGTTTCGGGCCAACGGGCCAGGGGAGCGAGCAGTTCTTC. Amino acids: CASSFGPTGQGSEQFF. The full variable domain, in which reference TRBV28 and TRBJ2-1 provide the parts outside the CDR3, is DVKVTQSSRYLVKRTGEKVFLECVQDMDHENMFWYRQDPGLGLRLIYFSYDVKMKEKGDIPEGYSVSREKKERFSLILESASTNQTSMYLCASSFGPTGQGSEQFFGPGTRLTVL.

The rearrangement uses TRBV7-8 and TRBJ2-2; D uncertain. V was pared by 4 bases and J by 6 bases, with 15 bases between. This CDR3 region has 15 residues. Per the germline V gene, CDR1 is SGHVS and CDR2 is FQNEAQ. This chain's CDR3 is CASSSRVPGAGELFF. The CDR3, as DNA: TGTGCCAGCAGCTCCCGGGTCCCTGGGGCCGGGGAGCTGTTTTTT.

This clonotype was picked up a small number of times. V gene TRBV27 combines with J gene TRBJ1-2; 7 bases are shared with TRBD1. The germline gives CDR1 MNHEY, CDR2 SMNVEV (reference sequence). This CDR3 comprises 14 residues. Trimming removed 4 bases from V and 10 bases from J; junction bases left unmatched: 12. CDR3 sequence reads: CASSYVGTAEFYTF. CDR3 DNA sequence: TGTGCCAGCAGTTATGTAGGGACAGCGGAATTCTACACCTTC.

V is TRBV7-6 and J is TRBJ2-1; 10 nucleotides line up with TRBD2. Germline CDR1 SGHVS, CDR2 FNYEAQ. The CDR3 has 16 amino acids. V was clipped by 1 base and J by 6 bases; unmatched bases: 6. The CDR3 DNA reads TGTGCCAGCAGCTTAGTGGGGCTAGCGGGAGCCAATGAGCAGTTCTTC. Its translation is CASSLVGLAGANEQFF.

V and J are TRBV27 and TRBJ2-5, with D perhaps TRBD1 (5 bases). The V gene's germline CDR1 is MNHEY and CDR2 SMNVEV (reference sequence). The CDR3 extends over 13 amino acids. The ends were cut back, 4 bases at V and 5 bases at J, with 11 bases in the middle. The CDR3 here is CASSSGHWETQYF. The CDR3 DNA reads as TGTGCCAGCAGTTCCGGACATTGGGAGACCCAGTACTTC.

This clonotype was recorded a few times. The chain employs TRBV7-8 and TRBJ1-5; D remains unclear. The CDR3 runs 16 residues. V was pared by 0 bases and J by 6 bases, with 15 bases between. The germline gives CDR1 SGHVS, CDR2 FQNEAQ. CDR3 residues: CASSLADLNVGQPQHF. The CDR3 coding sequence is TGTGCCAGCAGCTTAGCGGACTTAAATGTTGGTCAGCCCCAGCATTTT.

In its sample, this clonotype was seen many times. The chain uses TRBV7-2 and TRBJ2-3; D is ambiguous. V was pared by 2 bases and J by 2 bases, with 11 bases between. CDR1 and CDR2 (germline): SGHTA, FQGNSA. The CDR3 has 15 amino acids. The CDR3 DNA follows: TGTGCCAGCAGCTTACTTGGAAGGGCCACAGATACGCAGTATTTT. Translation: CASSLLGRATDTQYF.

This sequence joins TRBV10-3 and TRBJ1-1, with 7 positions matching TRBD1. There are 15 residues in the CDR3. Germline V gene lookup returns CDR1 ENHRY and CDR2 SYGVKD. J lost 2 bases, V lost 3 bases, and 6 bases had no gene match. DNA for the CDR3: TGTGCCATCAGTGAAATAGGGACAGAAAACACTGAAGCTTTCTTT. Translated, it gives CAISEIGTENTEAFF.

The chain links TRBV4-2 to TRBJ1-1; a weak D match, TRBD1 (6 bases). The V end was cut by 4 bases, the J end by 6 bases, with 12 bases between. Germline V gene lookup returns CDR1 LGHNA and CDR2 YNFKEQ. The CDR3 totals 13 residues. CDR3 DNA: TGTGCCAGCAGCCCACCAGGGGCCCCTGAAGCTTTCTTT. Protein: CASSPPGAPEAFF.

This sequence joins TRBV12-3 or TRBV12-4 and TRBJ2-7; D might be TRBD1 (5 bases). This CDR3 contains 13 residues. Between the trimmed V and J ends, which lost 2 bases and 6 bases, there was a span of 11 bases. The CDR3 sequence: CASSLNTGAEQYV. The CDR3 bases are TGTGCCAGCAGTTTAAACACTGGGGCCGAGCAGTACGTC.

The chain links TRBV15 to TRBJ1-1; the D is unclear. Germline V gives CDR1 LNHNV, CDR2 YYDKDF (reference sequence). The CDR3 totals 16 residues. With 0 bases removed from V and 3 bases from J, the gap between germline ends came to 14 bases. CDR3 coding DNA: TGTGCCACCAGCAGAGATTTGCAGCTCGTTGACACTGAAGCTTTCTTT. It is translated as CATSRDLQLVDTEAFF.

At least ten counts were recorded for this clonotype. The V call is TRBV19, the J call TRBJ1-1; no definite D call. V was trimmed by 1 base and J by 3 bases, leaving 3 bases between them. Germline loops: CDR1 LNHDA, CDR2 SQIVND (reference sequence). The CDR3 is made up of 12 amino acids. The CDR3 region is CASSIGHTEAFF. In DNA, the CDR3 is TGTGCCAGTAGTATAGGGCACACTGAAGCTTTCTTT.

There are many counts of this clonotype. This rearrangement joins TRBV7-2 to TRBJ1-1; D is uncertain. V lost 4 bases and J 7 bases, leaving 4 bases between the germline ends. The CDR3 runs to 10 residues. Per germline, CDR1 SGHTA and CDR2 FQGNSA. The CDR3 DNA follows: TGTGCCAGCAGCTACCTTGAAGCTTTCTTT. Protein: CASSYLEAFF.

This clonotype turned up a few times. The chain uses TRBV23-1 and TRBJ2-7; D possibly corresponds to TRBD2 (6 bases). TRBV23-1 qualifies as an ORF whose function is uncertain. Trimming removed 2 bases from V and 3 bases from J, with 17 bases in between. The CDR3 spans 16 residues. The CDR3 DNA follows: TGCGCCAGCAGTCAAGGGGCCGGGAGACAAATCTACGAGCAGTACGTC. As protein: CASSQGAGRQIYEQYV.

There are many counts of this clonotype. V usage is TRBV7-2 and J usage is TRBJ2-1; D gene unclear. Germline V gene data show CDR1 as SGHTA and CDR2 as FQGNSA. The CDR3 is made up of 13 amino acids. V dropped 0 bases and J dropped 6 bases, with 6 bases sitting between them. CDR3 in amino acids: CASSLAPGNEQFF. CDR3 bases: TGTGCCAGCAGCTTAGCTCCCGGCAATGAGCAGTTCTTC.